A single sample is the source of the 5 T cell receptor beta chains below, sequenced in a study of T cell responses to AZD1222 COVID-19 vaccine. Assay used: immunoSEQ multiplex PCR; TCRdb lists only in-frame clones, some missing. The sample consists of about 110,000 clones, around 90% of them appearing once. The starting material was peripheral blood, obtained on day 0 of AZD1222 vaccination. The receptors here all came from an adult in good health.

This rearrangement joins TRBV9 to TRBJ2-7; D is perhaps TRBD1 (5 bases). Germline V gene sequence: CDR1 SGDLS, CDR2 YYNGEE. CDR3 length equals 14 residues. The ends were cut back, 2 bases at V and 5 bases at J, with 14 bases in the middle. CDR3 sequence reads: CASSVYAGLDEQYF. CDR3 DNA: TGTGCCAGCAGCGTTTATGCAGGGCTGGACGAGCAGTACTTC.

V gene TRBV5-1 combines with J gene TRBJ1-1, with D unresolved. V gave up 0 bases and J gave up 2 bases, with 11 bases separating them. Per germline, CDR1 SGHRS and CDR2 YFSETQ. The CDR3 runs to 15 residues. In DNA, the CDR3 is TGCGCCAGCAGCTTGGTCGGGCAGCACAACACTGAAGCTTTCTTT. Protein sequence: CASSLVGQHNTEAFF. Complete variable domain (other parts from reference TRBV5-1 and TRBJ1-1): KAGVTQTPRYLIKTRGQQVTLSCSPISGHRSVSWYQQTPGQGLQFLFEYFSETQRNKGNFPGRFSGRQFSNSRSEMNVSTLELGDSALYLCASSLVGQHNTEAFFGQGTRLTVV.

The J gene is TRBJ2-6, the V gene TRBV2; no reliable D call. The germline V and J ends were trimmed by 7 bases and 0 bases, with 13 bases remaining between them. Germline assignment: CDR1 SNHLY and CDR2 FYNNEI. The CDR3 is made up of 16 amino acids. The CDR3 spells CASKASANSGANVLTF. Written as DNA, the CDR3 is TGTGCCAGCAAAGCTAGTGCAAACTCTGGGGCCAACGTCCTGACTTTC. Looking up the rest from reference TRBV2 and TRBJ2-6 gives the full variable domain: EPEVTQTPSHQVTQMGQEVILRCVPISNHLYFYWYRQILGQKVEFLVSFYNNEISEKSEIFDDQFSVERPDGSNFTLKIRSTKLEDSAMYFCASKASANSGANVLTFGAGSRLTVL.

The CDR3 loop reads CASSQGADTQYF. The CDR3 DNA follows: TGCGCCAGCAGCCAGGGTGCAGATACGCAGTATTTT. This rearrangement joins TRBV4-1 to TRBJ2-3, with D hard to call. V lost 3 bases to trimming and J lost 4 bases, with 5 bases between them. CDR1 is MGHRA, CDR2 YSYEKL, per germline. The CDR3 contains 12 residues.

The chain combines TRBV7-9 with TRBJ2-2, with no clear D. The CDR3 extends over 16 amino acids. With 5 bases removed from V and 4 bases from J, the gap between germline ends came to 17 bases. Per germline, CDR1 SEHNR and CDR2 FQNEAQ (reference sequence). CDR3 nucleotide sequence: TGTGCCAGCAGCCCCGCTAGTACATTTTTCACCGGGGAGCTGTTTTTT. Its protein product is CASSPASTFFTGELFF.